Described below is a single TCR beta chain sequence and its context. This clonotype registers as medium-sized (0.01 to 0.1%) within its sample. Its antigen remains unidentified. No clone much larger than this one lies a single base away; base qualities are absent. The data were obtained in a study of liver allograft versus peripheral blood T cells (dated by TCRdb to about 2020). With regard to the full study: In liver transplant recipients, the study looked at T cell receptor repertoires in the peripheral blood and set them against the repertoires found within the transplanted livers.

Sequences KGHSH (CDR1) and LQKENI (CDR2) are obtained from the germline V gene. The CDR3 covers 15 residues, taking in both the cysteine and the phenylalanine. Only CDR3 DNA remains: 45 bases, in frame from the first base. V loses 3 bases of germline sequence and J loses 3 bases, and the interval between the two ends is 13 bases. TCRdb records Illumina MiSeq as the sequencer. The public reads were quality trimmed at Q25 with fastp and then assembled into clones with MiXCR by TCRdb, keeping productive beta chains. Here each entry gathers all rows of one CDR3 protein and keeps the most common genes and DNA. This sample lists under 4,500 distinct CDR3 sequences; approximately 15% were detected once. Clones ranked in the top ten supply roughly a fifth of the sample. Overall study outcomes, separate from this receptor: T cell receptor repertoires inside liver allografts were reported to differ from those detected in peripheral blood.

The receptor chain draws on TRBV18 and TRBJ2-3; a tentative D match to TRBD1 spans 5 bases. This sequence originates from a human patient who had a liver transplant. After a transplant, certain T cells may trace back to the graft donor. The CDR3 region: CASSPLGALTDTQYF. Here is the DNA: TGTGCCAGCTCACCCCTAGGGGCTTTAACAGATACGCAGTATTTT. Reference TRBV18 and TRBJ2-3 proteins supply the regions before and after the CDR3; the full variable domain is: NAGVMQNPRHLVRRRGQEARLRCSPMKGHSHVYWYRQLPEEGLKFMVYLQKENIIDESGMPKERFSAEFPKEGPSILRIQQVVRGDSAAYFCASSPLGALTDTQYFGPGTRLTVL.